Listed below are T cell receptor beta chains from one sample, sequenced in a study of T cell responses to AZD1222 COVID-19 vaccine. Clones were sequenced by immunoSEQ multiplex PCR, and TCRdb holds only the in-frame ones, with some missing. The sample shows around 150,000 clones, approximately 90% of them seen only once. This sample comprised peripheral blood, obtained on day 0 of AZD1222 vaccination. The receptors originated from an adult in good health. The CDR3 runs from the conserved cysteine through the conserved F or W. D genes are given only for firm matches. The listing skips clone size in some rows; elsewhere it reads once, few, many or a size class.

j_gene: TRBJ2-3; v_gene: TRBV7-2; abundance: .; d_gene: TRBD2; CDR3nt: TGTGCCAGCAGGGGGACTAGCGGAGTTAACACAGATACGCAGTATTTT; CDR3aa: CASRGTSGVNTDTQYF
j_gene: TRBJ2-1; v_gene: TRBV10-3; abundance: .; d_gene: .; CDR3nt: TGTGCCATCAGTGAGTTGAAGAATGAGCAGTTCTTC; CDR3aa: CAISELKNEQFF
j_gene: TRBJ1-2; v_gene: TRBV5-6; abundance: .; d_gene: TRBD1; CDR3nt: TGTGCCAGCAGCTTGAGTTCAGGGGGCAACTATGGCTACACCTTC; CDR3aa: CASSLSSGGNYGYTF
j_gene: TRBJ2-1; v_gene: TRBV5-1; abundance: .; d_gene: TRBD1; CDR3nt: TGCGCCAGCAGCTTGCCCGGGACAGGGGTCTACAATGAGCAGTTCTTC; CDR3aa: CASSLPGTGVYNEQFF
j_gene: TRBJ1-5; v_gene: TRBV19; abundance: .; d_gene: .; CDR3nt: TGTGCCAGTAGTATAGATGGCCGGGTCAATCAGCCCCAGCATTTT; CDR3aa: CASSIDGRVNQPQHF
j_gene: TRBJ1-6; v_gene: TRBV18; abundance: .; d_gene: .; CDR3nt: TGTGCCAGCTCACCCCAGGACGGACTCAGCTCCTATAATTCACCCCTCCACTTT; CDR3aa: CASSPQDGLSSYNSPLHF
j_gene: TRBJ2-3; v_gene: TRBV4-2; abundance: .; d_gene: TRBD1; CDR3nt: TGTGCCAGCAGCCCAATGGGGACAGGCACAGATACGCAGTATTTT; CDR3aa: CASSPMGTGTDTQYF
j_gene: TRBJ1-1; v_gene: TRBV10-3; abundance: once; d_gene: .; CDR3nt: TGTGCCATCAGTCCTTCCGGGACGATGAACACTGAAGCTTTCTTT; CDR3aa: CAISPSGTMNTEAFF
j_gene: TRBJ2-7; v_gene: TRBV7-9; abundance: .; d_gene: .; CDR3nt: TGTGCCAGCAGCTTGGGGTACTCCTACGAGCAGTACTTC; CDR3aa: CASSLGYSYEQYF
j_gene: TRBJ1-1; v_gene: TRBV15; abundance: .; d_gene: .; CDR3nt: TGTGCCACCGCAGGGCTGTGGGGCACTGAAGCTTTCTTT; CDR3aa: CATAGLWGTEAFF
j_gene: TRBJ2-7; v_gene: TRBV5-1; abundance: .; d_gene: .; CDR3nt: TGCGCCAGCAGTATAGTCATAGGGAGTCTACGATACGAGCAGTACTTC; CDR3aa: CASSIVIGSLRYEQYF
j_gene: TRBJ1-6; v_gene: TRBV7-9; abundance: .; d_gene: TRBD1; CDR3nt: TGTGCCAGCAGCCCGGGGACAGGGCACAATTCACCCCTCCACTTT; CDR3aa: CASSPGTGHNSPLHF
j_gene: TRBJ2-2; v_gene: TRBV5-5; abundance: once; d_gene: TRBD1; CDR3nt: TGTGCCAGCAGCCTGGGACAGGGCGGCACCGGGGAGCTGTTTTTT; CDR3aa: CASSLGQGGTGELFF
j_gene: TRBJ1-1; v_gene: TRBV5-5; abundance: once; d_gene: .; CDR3nt: TGTGCCAGCAGCTCGGTTTTGAACACTGAAGCTTTCTTT; CDR3aa: CASSSVLNTEAFF
j_gene: TRBJ2-2; v_gene: TRBV5-1; abundance: .; d_gene: .; CDR3nt: TGCGCCAGCAGCTTGGGGGGAACGAACACCGGGGAGCTGTTTTTT; CDR3aa: CASSLGGTNTGELFF
j_gene: TRBJ1-5; v_gene: TRBV7-8; abundance: .; d_gene: TRBD1; CDR3nt: TGTGCCAGCATCCCCGGGACAGGGACCCGTAATCAGCCCCAGCATTTT; CDR3aa: CASIPGTGTRNQPQHF
j_gene: TRBJ2-3; v_gene: TRBV7-2; abundance: .; d_gene: .; CDR3nt: TGTGCCAGCAGCTCCTTAAACCCGGGTAGCACAGATACGCAGTATTTT; CDR3aa: CASSSLNPGSTDTQYF
j_gene: TRBJ1-2; v_gene: TRBV28; abundance: .; d_gene: TRBD1; CDR3nt: TGTGCCAGCAGATCCCTCGGACAGGGGTCCGTTGGCTACACCTTC; CDR3aa: CASRSLGQGSVGYTF
j_gene: TRBJ2-3; v_gene: TRBV19; abundance: .; d_gene: TRBD1; CDR3nt: TGTGCCAGTAGGATGACAGGGGGAAGCACAGATACGCAGTATTTT; CDR3aa: CASRMTGGSTDTQYF
j_gene: TRBJ2-5; v_gene: TRBV18; abundance: .; d_gene: TRBD1; CDR3nt: TGTGCCAGCTCACCAAAAACCCAAACAGGGGGCTTGCAGACCCAGTACTTC; CDR3aa: CASSPKTQTGGLQTQYF
j_gene: TRBJ2-7; v_gene: TRBV4-1; abundance: once; d_gene: .; CDR3nt: TGCGCCAGCAGCCAGGATCTCGGGACAGCCCGGAGGGAGTACTTC; CDR3aa: CASSQDLGTARREYF
j_gene: TRBJ2-7; v_gene: TRBV27; abundance: .; d_gene: TRBD1; CDR3nt: TGTGCCAGCAGTTGGGGACAGGGAAGTTACGAGCAGTACTTC; CDR3aa: CASSWGQGSYEQYF
j_gene: TRBJ1-5; v_gene: TRBV28; abundance: .; d_gene: .; CDR3nt: TGTGCCGTCGGCGCTAATAGCAATCAGCCCCAGCATTTT; CDR3aa: CAVGANSNQPQHF
j_gene: TRBJ2-1; v_gene: TRBV29-1; abundance: .; d_gene: TRBD1; CDR3nt: TGCAGCGTGGGGGGACAGGGGGCGATTGAGCAGTTCTTC; CDR3aa: CSVGGQGAIEQFF
j_gene: TRBJ1-5; v_gene: TRBV28; abundance: .; d_gene: .; CDR3nt: TGTGCCAGCAGTCCTCCCCGAGGGGACCATCAGCCCCAGCATTTT; CDR3aa: CASSPPRGDHQPQHF
j_gene: TRBJ1-2; v_gene: TRBV29-1; abundance: .; d_gene: .; CDR3nt: TGCAGCGTTGGGGAGGGGGTAACCACCGGGGAGCATGGCTACACCTTC; CDR3aa: CSVGEGVTTGEHGYTF
j_gene: TRBJ2-1; v_gene: TRBV18; abundance: .; d_gene: TRBD1; CDR3nt: TGTGCCAGCTCACCCGCTACCACAGGGGGCAATGAGCAGTTCTTC; CDR3aa: CASSPATTGGNEQFF
j_gene: TRBJ1-2; v_gene: TRBV11-2; abundance: .; d_gene: TRBD1; CDR3nt: TGTGCCAGCAGCTTAGATCGGCCTCGGGACAGCTATGGCTACACCTTC; CDR3aa: CASSLDRPRDSYGYTF
j_gene: TRBJ1-4; v_gene: TRBV27; abundance: .; d_gene: .; CDR3nt: TGTGCCAGCAGTTTAAACAGGGTGCAGGAAAAACTGTTTTTT; CDR3aa: CASSLNRVQEKLFF
j_gene: TRBJ2-1; v_gene: TRBV19; abundance: .; d_gene: TRBD2; CDR3nt: TGTGCCAGTAGTATCCTCCTAGCGGGGAGCTCCTACAATGAGCAGTTCTTC; CDR3aa: CASSILLAGSSYNEQFF
j_gene: TRBJ2-1; v_gene: TRBV4-1; abundance: .; d_gene: .; CDR3nt: TGCGCCAGCAGCCCCGACAGGAGCCCCTACAATGAGCAGTTCTTC; CDR3aa: CASSPDRSPYNEQFF
j_gene: TRBJ1-1; v_gene: TRBV6-1; abundance: .; d_gene: TRBD1; CDR3nt: TGTGCCAGCAGTTCCGGGACAGAAAAGAACACTGAAGCTTTCTTT; CDR3aa: CASSSGTEKNTEAFF
j_gene: TRBJ2-3; v_gene: TRBV3-1/TRBV3-2; abundance: .; d_gene: .; CDR3nt: TGTGCCAGCAGCCCCTGGACTACCCGCCCAGGCACAGATACGCAGTATTTT; CDR3aa: CASSPWTTRPGTDTQYF
j_gene: TRBJ2-2; v_gene: TRBV7-8; abundance: .; d_gene: TRBD2; CDR3nt: TGTGCCAGCAGCTCCCGGTTCGGCGGGGGGGCGGACGGGGAGCTGTTTTTT; CDR3aa: CASSSRFGGGADGELFF
j_gene: TRBJ1-2; v_gene: TRBV27; abundance: .; d_gene: TRBD1; CDR3nt: TGTGCCAGCAGTTCATCAGGGGGTGTCCTCTATGGCTACACCTTC; CDR3aa: CASSSSGGVLYGYTF
j_gene: TRBJ2-7; v_gene: TRBV30; abundance: .; d_gene: TRBD1; CDR3nt: TGTGCCTGGACGAACGGACAGGGCTACGAGCAGTACTTC; CDR3aa: CAWTNGQGYEQYF
j_gene: TRBJ1-1; v_gene: TRBV27; abundance: .; d_gene: TRBD1; CDR3nt: TGTGCCAGCAGTTTAGGAGGGGGCATAGGGAACACTGAAGCTTTCTTT; CDR3aa: CASSLGGGIGNTEAFF
j_gene: TRBJ1-3; v_gene: TRBV5-6; abundance: .; d_gene: TRBD1; CDR3nt: TGTGCCAGCAGCTTGGGACAGGGGGGAGGAAACACCATATATTTT; CDR3aa: CASSLGQGGGNTIYF
j_gene: TRBJ1-1; v_gene: TRBV11-2; abundance: .; d_gene: TRBD1; CDR3nt: TGTGCCAGCAGCTTAGAAAGGACAGGGGGCAGGACTGAAGCTTTCTTT; CDR3aa: CASSLERTGGRTEAFF
j_gene: TRBJ2-1; v_gene: TRBV5-4; abundance: .; d_gene: TRBD2; CDR3nt: TGTGCCAGCAGCGCGAGGGTAGCGGGAGGGGTAACCTACAATGAGCAGTTCTTC; CDR3aa: CASSARVAGGVTYNEQFF
j_gene: TRBJ2-5; v_gene: TRBV5-5; abundance: .; d_gene: .; CDR3nt: TGTGCCAGCAGCTTGGGGGGAGGGACAAAGACCCAGTACTTC; CDR3aa: CASSLGGGTKTQYF
j_gene: TRBJ1-2; v_gene: TRBV2; abundance: .; d_gene: TRBD1; CDR3nt: TGTGCCAGCAAAGATAGGACAGGGGTCTATGGCTACACCTTC; CDR3aa: CASKDRTGVYGYTF